The source of this TCR beta chain is a study of blood T cells in healthy people across ages. This clonotype was picked up a small number of times. Its antigen is unidentified. A second PCR of 7 to 11 cycles used a sample-barcoded 5' primer and a J-beta primer mix. The study obtained at least 2.5 million CDR3-containing paired-end reads from every sample. TCRdb itself ran the 5' RACE reads through MiXCR, one entry per CDR3 protein. The data contain about 1.8 million distinct CDR3 sequences, around 50% of them seen just once; the ten biggest clones take up less than 2.5%. Trimming took off 8 bases at V and 4 bases at J, with 12 bases between the two ends. This CDR3 comprises 12 residues. Overall study results and limits: Among T cells, TCR beta diversity per million cells dropped roughly linearly as age rose. There were more naive CD4+ cells and higher diversity in long-lived donors than in aged donors. PBMC samples, being unsorted, prevented any conclusive comparison of naive and antigen-experienced cells.

The sample was blood. The receptor comes from a woman aged 35 to 49 in good health. The chain uses TRBV12-3 or TRBV12-4 and TRBJ2-7; the D gene is possibly TRBD2 (7 bases). The CDR3 DNA is TGTGCCAGCCGGGGGGCAAGGTACGAGCAGTACTTC. This gives the protein CASRGARYEQYF.